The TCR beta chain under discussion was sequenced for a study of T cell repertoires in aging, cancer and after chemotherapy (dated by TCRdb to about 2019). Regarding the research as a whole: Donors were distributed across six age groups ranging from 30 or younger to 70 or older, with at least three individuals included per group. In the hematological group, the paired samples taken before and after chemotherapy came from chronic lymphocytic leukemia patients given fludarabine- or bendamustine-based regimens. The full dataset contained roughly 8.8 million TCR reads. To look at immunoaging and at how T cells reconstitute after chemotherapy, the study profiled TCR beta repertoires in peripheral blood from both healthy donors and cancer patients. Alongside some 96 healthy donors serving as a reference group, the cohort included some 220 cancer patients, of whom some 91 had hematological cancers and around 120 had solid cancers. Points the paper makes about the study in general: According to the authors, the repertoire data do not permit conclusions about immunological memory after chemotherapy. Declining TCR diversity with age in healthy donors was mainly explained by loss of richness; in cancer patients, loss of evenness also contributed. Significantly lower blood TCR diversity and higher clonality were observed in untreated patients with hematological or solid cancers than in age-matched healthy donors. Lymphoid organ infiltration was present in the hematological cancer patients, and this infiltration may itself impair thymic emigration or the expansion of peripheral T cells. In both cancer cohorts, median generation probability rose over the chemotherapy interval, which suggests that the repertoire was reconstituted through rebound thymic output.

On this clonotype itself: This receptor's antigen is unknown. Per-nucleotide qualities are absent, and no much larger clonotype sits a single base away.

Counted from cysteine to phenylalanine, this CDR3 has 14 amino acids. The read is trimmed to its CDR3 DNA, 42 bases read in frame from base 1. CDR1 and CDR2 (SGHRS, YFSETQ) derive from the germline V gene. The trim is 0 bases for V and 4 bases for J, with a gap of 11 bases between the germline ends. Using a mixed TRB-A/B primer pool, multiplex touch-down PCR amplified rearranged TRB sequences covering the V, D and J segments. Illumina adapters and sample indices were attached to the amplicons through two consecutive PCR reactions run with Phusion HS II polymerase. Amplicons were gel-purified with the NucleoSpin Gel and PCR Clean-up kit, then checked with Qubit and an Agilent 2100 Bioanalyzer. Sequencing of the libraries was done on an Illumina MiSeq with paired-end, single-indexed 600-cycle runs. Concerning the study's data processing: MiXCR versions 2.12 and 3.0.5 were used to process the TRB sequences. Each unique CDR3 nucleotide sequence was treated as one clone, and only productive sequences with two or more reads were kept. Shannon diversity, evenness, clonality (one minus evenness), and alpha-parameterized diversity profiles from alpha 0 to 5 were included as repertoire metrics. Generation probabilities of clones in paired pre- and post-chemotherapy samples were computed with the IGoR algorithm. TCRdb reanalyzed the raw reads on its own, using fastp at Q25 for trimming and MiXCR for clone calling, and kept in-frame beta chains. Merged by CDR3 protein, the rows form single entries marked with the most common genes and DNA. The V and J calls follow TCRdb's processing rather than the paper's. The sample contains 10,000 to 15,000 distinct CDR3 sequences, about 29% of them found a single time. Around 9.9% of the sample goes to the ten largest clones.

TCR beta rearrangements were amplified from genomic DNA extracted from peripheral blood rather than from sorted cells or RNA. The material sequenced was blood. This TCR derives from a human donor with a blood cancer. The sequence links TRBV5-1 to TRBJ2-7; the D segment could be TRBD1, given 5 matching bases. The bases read TGCGCCAGCAGCTTGGGTTTACAGGATTACGAGCAGTACTTC. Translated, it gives CASSLGLQDYEQYF.